This is a list of T cell receptor beta chains from one sample in a study of T-cell reconstitution after alpha-beta-depleted transplantation in children. TCRdb reprocessed the PCR reads with MiXCR, giving one entry per CDR3 protein. Of about 540,000 distinct CDR3 sequences in the sample, approximately 20% were seen once. The input for sequencing was PBMCs from the stem cell graft donor, taken from the stem cell graft. The receptors originated from a human donor who donated a stem cell graft to a child with acute lymphoblastic leukemia. The CDR3 runs from the conserved cysteine through the conserved F or W. A D gene is named only where the DNA matches it firmly. Clone size appears in some rows only: once, few, many, or a class for an expanded clone.

size | D | J | V | length | DNA | CDR3
NA | NA | TRBJ2-1 | TRBV6-5 | 14 | TGTGCCAGCAGTTACGGTGAGGGGTACAATGAGCAGTTCTTC | CASSYGEGYNEQFF
few | TRBD1 | TRBJ2-1 | TRBV7-9 | 15 | TGTGCCAGCAGCCCGCCCGGGACAGGTCACAATGAGCAGTTCTTC | CASSPPGTGHNEQFF
NA | NA | TRBJ2-7 | TRBV20-1 | 14 | TGCAGTGCTAGGGAACAGGGCTTAGTAGACGAGCAGTACTTC | CSAREQGLVDEQYF
few | NA | TRBJ2-7 | TRBV27 | 15 | TGTGCCAGCAGTTTATCCATGGGGGTAGGGTGGGAGCAGTACTTC | CASSLSMGVGWEQYF
few | NA | TRBJ1-5 | TRBV12-3/TRBV12-4 | 14 | TGTGCCAGCAGATCTGGACATAGCAATCAGCCCCAGCATTTT | CASRSGHSNQPQHF
few | NA | TRBJ2-3 | TRBV19 | 15 | TGTGCCAGTAGTATAAAGACAGGCCCCACAGATACGCAGTATTTT | CASSIKTGPTDTQYF
NA | NA | TRBJ1-1 | TRBV12-3/TRBV12-4 | 12 | TGTGCCAGCAGTTTCCTCCCCGTTGAAGCTTTCTTT | CASSFLPVEAFF
NA | NA | TRBJ2-2 | TRBV6-4 | 12 | TGTGCCAGCAGTGACTCGGATGGGGAGCTGTTTTTT | CASSDSDGELFF
NA | TRBD1 | TRBJ1-4 | TRBV11-2 | 11 | TGTGCCAGCGTACAGGGGGAAAAACTGTTTTTT | CASVQGEKLFF
few | NA | TRBJ1-1 | TRBV27 | 13 | TGTGCCAGCAGTTTAGGAGGATCTGGCGAAGCTTTCTTT | CASSLGGSGEAFF
NA | NA | TRBJ2-7 | TRBV7-9 | 15 | TGTGCCAGCAGCCGAAAACGGACAGATACCTACGAGCAGTACTTC | CASSRKRTDTYEQYF
NA | TRBD1 | TRBJ2-7 | TRBV12-3/TRBV12-4 | 14 | TGTGCCAGCAGGGAGGACAGGGGGCTAGGTGAGCAGTACTTC | CASREDRGLGEQYF
NA | NA | TRBJ2-1 | TRBV2 | 13 | TGTGCCAGCATGCACCGGGAGAAAGGTGAGCAGTTCTTC | CASMHREKGEQFF
NA | TRBD1 | TRBJ2-2 | TRBV5-1 | 15 | TGCGCCAGCAGCTGGGACAGGGTAGACACCGGGGAGCTGTTTTTT | CASSWDRVDTGELFF
NA | TRBD1 | TRBJ2-7 | TRBV6-1 | 14 | TGTGCCAGCAGTGCCAGACAGGGAGCGTACGAGCAGTACTTC | CASSARQGAYEQYF
NA | TRBD1 | TRBJ2-2 | TRBV11-1 | 19 | TGTGCCAGCACCTCCCTCCGGGGACAGAGAATCGCGAACACCGGGGAGCTGTTTTTT | CASTSLRGQRIANTGELFF
many | NA | TRBJ2-2 | TRBV29-1 | 12 | TGCAGCGTTCGGGGGGCGACCGGGGAGCTGTTTTTT | CSVRGATGELFF
few | NA | TRBJ2-3 | TRBV6-1 | 14 | TGTGCCAGCAGGTCTCTCCGGGAGAGGGATACGCAGTATTTT | CASRSLRERDTQYF
few | TRBD1 | TRBJ2-1 | TRBV12-3/TRBV12-4 | 15 | TGTGCCAGCACTTACCAGGGGGCTATCACGGATGAGCAGTTCTTC | CASTYQGAITDEQFF
NA | TRBD2 | TRBJ2-7 | TRBV20-1 | 13 | TGCAGTGCCAGAGCGGGAGGGCGGTACGAGCAGTACTTC | CSARAGGRYEQYF
few | NA | TRBJ1-1 | TRBV29-1 | 12 | TGCAGCGTTGATGAGGGAGGCACTGAAGCTTTCTTT | CSVDEGGTEAFF
few | NA | TRBJ2-1 | TRBV20-1 | 15 | TGCAGTGCGGATCGCCGCCCTCATTTATACAATGAGCAGTTCTTC | CSADRRPHLYNEQFF
many | NA | TRBJ1-5 | TRBV7-2 | 13 | TGTGCCAGCAGCTTAGAGTACGGGCAGCCCCAGCATTTT | CASSLEYGQPQHF
NA | NA | TRBJ2-1 | TRBV2 | 16 | TGTGCCAGCAGTGAAGAGAGGGACATAACCTACAATGAGCAGTTCTTC | CASSEERDITYNEQFF
few | NA | TRBJ2-7 | TRBV5-1 | 15 | TGCGCCAGCAGCCCCCGGGGTAGCGGACACTACGAGCAGTACTTC | CASSPRGSGHYEQYF
NA | NA | TRBJ1-1 | TRBV5-1 | 14 | TGCGCCAGCAGCGAAACAGGAATGAACACTGAAGCTTTCTTT | CASSETGMNTEAFF
NA | TRBD1 | TRBJ1-2 | TRBV5-1 | 14 | TGCGCCAGCAGATCCGCCGGGACAGCCTATGGCTACACCTTC | CASRSAGTAYGYTF
few | TRBD2 | TRBJ2-1 | TRBV10-3 | 19 | TGTGCCATCGGAAGCCGGCAAGGATCTAGCGGGAGCACAGGCAATGAGCAGTTCTTC | CAIGSRQGSSGSTGNEQFF
few | NA | TRBJ1-6 | TRBV5-1 | 13 | TGCGCCAGCAGTACAGGCGACGGTTCACCCCTCCACTTT | CASSTGDGSPLHF
NA | NA | TRBJ2-5 | TRBV12-3/TRBV12-4 | 16 | TGTGCCAGCAGTTTATGGCCGGGAAAAAGAGTAGAGACCCAGTACTTC | CASSLWPGKRVETQYF
NA | NA | TRBJ2-1 | TRBV6-5 | 14 | TGTGCCAGCAGTTACCGGGGGCTATACAATGAGCAGTTCTTC | CASSYRGLYNEQFF
NA | TRBD1 | TRBJ1-1 | TRBV5-4 | 11 | TGTGCCAGTACAGGGGTGGGTGAAGCTTTCTTT | CASTGVGEAFF
NA | TRBD2 | TRBJ2-4 | TRBV7-9 | 16 | TGTGCCAGCAGCCCCCACGGACTAGCGTCGGCAAACATTCAGTACTTC | CASSPHGLASANIQYF
NA | NA | TRBJ2-2 | TRBV5-1 | 14 | TGCGCCAGCAGCTGGGGGGAGAGGACCGGGGAGCTGTTTTTT | CASSWGERTGELFF
few | TRBD2 | TRBJ2-1 | TRBV2 | 17 | TGTGCCAGCAGTGTACCGACTAGCGGGAGGTCCTACAATGAGCAGTTCTTC | CASSVPTSGRSYNEQFF
few | NA | TRBJ2-3 | TRBV7-9 | 16 | TGTGCCAGCAGCCCCCCGACCGGGGTCGGGACAGATACGCAGTATTTT | CASSPPTGVGTDTQYF
NA | NA | TRBJ2-1 | TRBV7-9 | 14 | TGTGCCAGCAGCTTAAGCGGCATCTACAATGAGCAGTTCTTC | CASSLSGIYNEQFF
NA | NA | TRBJ1-2 | TRBV4-1 | 15 | TGCGCCAGCAGTTTTCCCGGGGGAGTAGGGTATGGCTACACCTTC | CASSFPGGVGYGYTF
NA | NA | TRBJ1-5 | TRBV3-1 | 15 | TGTGCCAGCAGCCAAGATCAGGATAGCAATCAGCCCCAGCATTTT | CASSQDQDSNQPQHF
few | TRBD2 | TRBJ2-2 | TRBV3-1 | 15 | TGTGCCAGCAGCCAAAGCGGGGCGAACACCGGGGAGCTGTTTTTT | CASSQSGANTGELFF
few | TRBD1 | TRBJ1-1 | TRBV19 | 14 | TGTGCCAGTAGAACGACAGGGGGCATCACTGAAGCTTTCTTT | CASRTTGGITEAFF
few | NA | TRBJ2-7 | TRBV2 | 14 | TGTGCCAGCACTCGAGCCCGGGACAACGAAGAGCAGTACTTC | CASTRARDNEEQYF
few | NA | TRBJ2-6 | TRBV7-9 | 14 | TGTGCCAGCAGCTTAGCCCAGGGTGGGAACGTCCTGACTTTC | CASSLAQGGNVLTF
NA | NA | TRBJ2-3 | TRBV12-3/TRBV12-4 | 14 | TGTGCCAGCAGTTTTAGACAGGTCACAGATACGCAGTATTTT | CASSFRQVTDTQYF